These 26 T cell receptor beta chains share one sample of origin, sequenced in a study of T cells in Graves' hyperthyroidism and ophthalmopathy. Amplified TCR beta CDR3 regions derived from RNA transcripts. In the first-round RT-PCR of the TCR CDR3, the HTBI primer set was used. TCRdb recomputed calls from the multiplex PCR reads with MiXCR, one row per CDR3 protein. The sample includes 480,000 or so distinct CDR3 sequences, 35% to 50% of them seen just once. Sequenced: peripheral blood or thyroid tissue (not recorded which). These TCRs come from an adult woman with Graves' disease, either hyperthyroidism or ophthalmopathy (not recorded which).

This clonotype has ten or more counts. The V and J genes are TRBV7-9 and TRBJ2-7; 7 bases fit TRBD2. The CDR3 runs to 14 residues. Looked up from germline, CDR1 is SEHNR and CDR2 is FQNEAQ (reference sequence). V lost 6 bases and J lost 4; bases outside the gene matches: 9. CDR3 nucleotide sequence: TGTGCCAGCAGTATGCGGGAGTCCTTTTACGAGCAGTACTTC. Translation gives CASSMRESFYEQYF.

This sequence joins TRBV7-9 and TRBJ2-2, with 9 bases aligning to TRBD2. Germline CDR1 reads SEHNR; CDR2 reads FQNEAQ (reference sequence). The CDR3 consists of 19 residues. Unmatched junction bases numbered 21, after V lost 5 bases and J lost 8 bases. This chain's CDR3 is CASSQERMSGRQPGGELFF. In DNA, the CDR3 is TGTGCCAGCAGCCAAGAAAGGATGAGCGGGAGGCAACCTGGAGGGGAGCTGTTTTTT.

The gene calls are TRBV9 and TRBJ1-3; D gene uncertain. The CDR3 runs to 11 residues. Germline V lookup: CDR1 SGDLS, CDR2 YYNGEE. V was shortened by 7 bases and J by 1 base, with 3 bases between the two germline ends. DNA of the CDR3: TGTGCCAGCCAGTCTGGAAACACCATATATTTT. Translated, it gives CASQSGNTIYF.

This clonotype was recorded many times. The rearrangement uses TRBV11-2 and TRBJ2-5; 7 bases are a match to TRBD2. The junction had 4 bases not matched to a gene; V was cut back by 1 base and J by 5 bases. Germline CDR1 SGHAT, CDR2 FQNNGV. The CDR3 runs to 14 residues. This chain's CDR3 is CASSLVGGPETQYF. As DNA, the CDR3 is TGTGCCAGCAGCTTAGTGGGAGGGCCGGAGACCCAGTACTTC.

The V gene is TRBV9, the J gene TRBJ1-6; D is unresolved. This CDR3 has 12 amino acids. The V end was cut by 1 base, the J end by 7 bases, with 3 bases between. Germline CDR1 SGDLS, CDR2 YYNGEE. The chain's CDR3 is CASSVNNSPLHF. CDR3 in DNA: TGTGCCAGCAGCGTAAACAATTCACCCCTCCACTTT. The complete variable domain, with remaining parts taken from reference TRBV9 and TRBJ1-6, reads DSGVTQTPKHLITATGQRVTLRCSPRSGDLSVYWYQQSLDQGLQFLIQYYNGEERAKGNILERFSAQQFPDLHSELNLSSLELGDSALYFCASSVNNSPLHFGNGTRLTVT.

This clonotype was counted between two and nine times. The chain has TRBV7-8 and TRBJ1-5; D not resolved. There are 15 residues in the CDR3. Germline CDR1 and CDR2: SGHVS and FQNEAQ. V lost 5 bases to trimming and J lost 0 bases, with 11 bases between them. CDR3 coding DNA: TGTGCCAGCAGCCACCGTTATGTTAGCAATCAGCCCCAGCATTTT. It yields the protein CASSHRYVSNQPQHF.

This clonotype was counted once. The DNA is left out, because the CDR3 cannot be placed on it with certainty; the CDR3 is given as TCRdb lists it. CDR3 amino acids: CAICSASRDRNTEAFF. V gene TRBV10-3 combines with J gene TRBJ1-1; TRBD1 is taken as the D call from the table, unchecked against the DNA. The CDR3 has 16 amino acids, counting both end residues. CDR1 is ENHRY and CDR2 is SYGVKD in the germline V gene.

This rearrangement joins TRBV15 to TRBJ1-5, with 8 bases lining up with TRBD1. V shed 3 bases, J shed 0 bases, and the junction held 4 bases outside the gene matches. The CDR3 extends over 16 amino acids. Germline CDR1 LNHNV, CDR2 YYDKDF (reference sequence). Here the CDR3 DNA reads TGTGCCACCAGCAGTGGACAGGGCGTTAGCAATCAGCCCCAGCATTTT. Residues: CATSSGQGVSNQPQHF.

This clonotype was observed many times. This chain joins TRBV20-1 and TRBJ1-1; D remains unclear. In germline, CDR1 is DFQATT, CDR2 SNEGSKA (reference sequence). V was cut by 7 bases and J by 4 bases, with 4 bases left in between. The length of the CDR3 is 9 residues. CDR3 residues: CSGATEAFF. In DNA form, the CDR3 reads TGCAGTGGGGCCACTGAAGCTTTCTTT.

Many counts were recorded for this clonotype. J is TRBJ2-5 and V is TRBV2; D may be TRBD2 (6 bases). V was cut by 8 bases and J by 7 bases, with 17 bases left in between. Germline CDR1 and CDR2: SNHLY and FYNNEI. This CDR3 spans 13 amino acids. CDR3 protein: CASARELSATQYF. DNA for the CDR3: TGTGCCAGCGCACGGGAGCTGTCAGCGACCCAGTACTTC.

This rearrangement joins TRBV12-3 or TRBV12-4 to TRBJ1-4, with D uncertain. V was cut by 3 bases and J by 0 bases, with 20 bases left in between. The CDR3 runs 19 residues. CDR3 in DNA: TGTGCCAGCAGTTTCCCCCACGGGCAGAAGGTGTCAACTAATGAAAAACTGTTTTTT. Protein: CASSFPHGQKVSTNEKLFF.

This clonotype has a count of ten or more. The chain recombines TRBV20-1 with TRBJ1-4; no firm D call. This CDR3 is built from 14 residues. Trimming shortened V by 6 bases and J by 2 bases, and 13 bases separated the two germline ends. Germline V gives CDR1 DFQATT, CDR2 SNEGSKA (reference sequence). The CDR3 DNA is TGCAGTGCCACCCAAGGGAGCACTAATGAAAAACTGTTTTTT. It yields the protein CSATQGSTNEKLFF.

This chain uses TRBV4-1 with TRBJ1-1; 7 nucleotides align to TRBD1. There are 15 residues in the CDR3. The germline gives CDR1 MGHRA, CDR2 YSYEKL. V trimming: 2 bases; J trimming: 0 bases; junction bases outside the gene matches: 3. This CDR3 is CASSQLTGMNTEAFF. The DNA for the CDR3 is TGCGCCAGCAGCCAATTGACAGGGATGAACACTGAAGCTTTCTTT.

V and J are TRBV11-1 and TRBJ2-5; perhaps D is TRBD1 or TRBD2 (5 bases each). CDR1 and CDR2 from the germline V gene are SGHAT and FQDESV (reference sequence). Deletions cut 6 bases from V and 1 base from J, with 15 bases between. The CDR3 covers 15 residues. CDR3 in amino acids: CASRATGTVQETQYF. The CDR3, as DNA: TGTGCCAGCAGGGCTACGGGGACGGTCCAAGAGACCCAGTACTTC.

This clonotype was detected ten times or more. The V gene is TRBV4-2, the J gene TRBJ2-5; 7 nucleotides align to TRBD1. Germline values: CDR1 LGHNA, CDR2 YNFKEQ. This CDR3 comprises 16 residues. The junction had 6 bases not matched to a gene; V was cut back by 0 bases and J by 2 bases. The chain's CDR3 is CASSQEVSGQQETQYF. The DNA of the CDR3 is TGTGCCAGCAGCCAAGAAGTATCGGGACAGCAAGAGACCCAGTACTTC.

The chain recombines TRBV7-9 with TRBJ1-5, with D maybe TRBD1 (5 bases). The CDR3 is 15 residues long. Germline CDR1 is SEHNR and CDR2 is FQNEAQ (reference sequence). V lost 3 bases and J lost 1, with 10 bases in between. CDR3 protein: CASSFSGGSNQPQHF. The CDR3 nucleotides are TGTGCCAGCAGCTTTAGCGGGGGGAGCAATCAGCCCCAGCATTTT. The full variable domain, its missing parts supplied by reference TRBV7-9 and TRBJ1-5, is DTGVSQNPRHKITKRGQNVTFRCDPISEHNRLYWYRQTLGQGPEFLTYFQNEAQLEKSRLLSDRFSAERPKGSFSTLEIQRTEQGDSAMYLCASSFSGGSNQPQHFGDGTRLSIL.

Notes on this clonotype: A much larger clone lies one base from this, so it may be a read error. This rearrangement joins TRBV7-9 to TRBJ2-7; D call uncertain. CDR3 length: 13 amino acids. The V gene lost 3 bases and the J gene lost 2 bases, with 8 bases spanning the gap. CDR1 is SEHNR and CDR2 is FQNEAQ in the germline V gene (reference sequence). CDR3 sequence reads: CASSFPDPYEQYF. CDR3 nucleotides: TGTGCCAGCAGCTTTCCAGACCCCTACGAGCAGTACTTC.

This clonotype was counted between two and nine times. J is TRBJ1-6 and V is TRBV7-2; D possibly corresponds to TRBD1 (5 bases). V shed 7 bases and J shed 8 bases, with 12 bases lying between them. The CDR3 consists of 13 residues. Germline-derived CDR1 and CDR2 are SGHTA and FQGNSA. CDR3 in DNA: TGTGCCAGCAACCCTGGGGGGGATTCACCCCTCCACTTT. Protein sequence: CASNPGGDSPLHF.

This rearrangement joins TRBV19 to TRBJ2-7, with 9 nucleotides matching TRBD2. The CDR3 has 15 residues. In germline, CDR1 is LNHDA, CDR2 SQIVND (reference sequence). J gave up 6 bases and V 10 bases, and 16 bases lay outside the gene matches. The CDR3 nucleotides are TGTGCCACAGGGGGGTACGTAGCGGGAGTAGGCGAGCAGTACTTC. This translates into CATGGYVAGVGEQYF.

The chain employs TRBV7-9 and TRBJ2-5, with 7 positions matching TRBD1. V shed 2 bases and J 5 bases; nucleotides not matched to a gene: 5. CDR1 is SEHNR, CDR2 FQNEAQ, per germline (reference sequence). The CDR3 runs 14 residues. The CDR3 DNA is TGTGCCAGCAGCTTAAATGCCAGGGGGGAGACCCAGTACTTC. Translated, it gives CASSLNARGETQYF.

The CDR3 coding sequence is TGCGCCAGCAGCCAAGAGGTAAGATCGGTCAACGTCCTGACTTTC. Amino acid sequence: CASSQEVRSVNVLTF. J is TRBJ2-6 and V is TRBV4-1; no clear D. Germline V lookup: CDR1 MGHRA, CDR2 YSYEKL. The CDR3 length is 15 residues. V gave up 0 bases and J gave up 9 bases, with 12 bases separating them.

This clonotype came up a few times. This sequence joins TRBV7-8 and TRBJ2-5, with 12 bases aligning to TRBD2. Germline V gene sequence: CDR1 SGHVS, CDR2 FQNEAQ. This CDR3 region has 15 residues. V was pared by 1 base and J by 9 bases, with 6 bases of the junction left unmatched. The CDR3 protein is CASSLETSGSRSQYF. For the CDR3, the DNA is TGTGCCAGCAGCTTAGAGACTAGCGGGAGTAGGTCCCAGTACTTC.

At least ten counts were recorded for this clonotype. The chain couples TRBV20-1 to TRBJ2-7; TRBD2 is a possible D gene (5 bases). The CDR3 is 13 amino acids. Germline CDR1 and CDR2: DFQATT and SNEGSKA (reference sequence). Trimming removed 1 base from V and 7 bases from J, with 14 bases in between. CDR3 sequence (DNA): TGCAGTGCTAGAGGGCTCGTCCCGGGGGAGCAGTACTTC. This codes for CSARGLVPGEQYF.

The gene calls are TRBV6-2 or TRBV6-3 and TRBJ1-1, with TRBD1 identical over 9 bases. The CDR3 consists of 15 residues. The ends lost 6 bases at V and 5 bases at J; junction bases unmatched: 10. Per the germline V gene, CDR1 is MNHEY and CDR2 is SVGEGT. CDR3 residues: CASRTETGGGTEAFF. The CDR3 bases are TGTGCCAGCAGGACTGAGACAGGGGGTGGAACTGAAGCTTTCTTT.

This sequence joins TRBV19 and TRBJ1-5, with D uncertain. From germline, CDR1 is LNHDA and CDR2 SQIVND (reference sequence). CDR3 size: 12 residues. Deletions cut 1 base from V and 2 bases from J, with 0 bases between. CDR3 in amino acids: CASSIGNQPQHF. The CDR3 DNA sequence: TGTGCCAGTAGTATAGGCAATCAGCCCCAGCATTTT.

CDR3 protein: CASQVSGQDVGSAGELFF. CDR3 sequence (DNA): TGCGCCAGCCAGGTCTCAGGCCAAGATGTCGGGTCGGCCGGGGAGCTGTTTTTT. This sequence joins TRBV5-1 and TRBJ2-2; D gene unclear. CDR3 length: 18 amino acids. Between the trimmed V and J ends, which lost 7 bases and 6 bases, there was a span of 28 bases. CDR1 and CDR2 from the germline V gene are SGHRS and YFSETQ.